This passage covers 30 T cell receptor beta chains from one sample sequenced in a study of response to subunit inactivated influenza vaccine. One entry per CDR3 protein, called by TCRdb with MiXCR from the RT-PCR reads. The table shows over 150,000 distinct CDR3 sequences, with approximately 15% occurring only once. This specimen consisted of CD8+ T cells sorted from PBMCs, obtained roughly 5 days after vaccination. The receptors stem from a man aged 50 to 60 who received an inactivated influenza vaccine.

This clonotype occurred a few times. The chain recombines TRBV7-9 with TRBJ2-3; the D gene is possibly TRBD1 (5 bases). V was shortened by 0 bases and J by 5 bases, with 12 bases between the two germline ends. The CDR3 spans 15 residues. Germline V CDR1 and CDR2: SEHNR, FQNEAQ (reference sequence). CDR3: CASSLATGLIDTQYF. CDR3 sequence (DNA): TGTGCCAGCAGCTTAGCCACAGGCCTCATAGATACGCAGTATTTT.

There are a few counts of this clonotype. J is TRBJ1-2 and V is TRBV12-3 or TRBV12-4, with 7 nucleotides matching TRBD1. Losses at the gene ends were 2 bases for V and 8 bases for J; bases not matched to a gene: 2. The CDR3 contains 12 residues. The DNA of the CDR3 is TGTGCCAGCAGTTTACAGGGGGGAGGCTACACCTTC. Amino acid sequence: CASSLQGGGYTF.

The CDR3 DNA sequence: TGTGCCAGCAGCCGAGGGACTAGCGGTTCCTACAATGAGCAGTTCTTC. It is translated as CASSRGTSGSYNEQFF. The J gene is TRBJ2-1, the V gene TRBV7-3; 11 bases line up with TRBD2. CDR3 length: 16 residues. The junction had 4 bases not matched to a gene; V was cut back by 5 bases and J by 1 base. Germline assignment: CDR1 SGHTA and CDR2 FQGTGA. The variable domain in full, completed from reference TRBV7-3 and TRBJ2-1, reads GAGVSQTPSNKVTEKGKYVELRCDPISGHTALYWYRQSLGQGPEFLIYFQGTGAADDSGLPNDRFFAVRPEGSVSTLKIQRTERGDSAVYLCASSRGTSGSYNEQFFGPGTRLTVL.

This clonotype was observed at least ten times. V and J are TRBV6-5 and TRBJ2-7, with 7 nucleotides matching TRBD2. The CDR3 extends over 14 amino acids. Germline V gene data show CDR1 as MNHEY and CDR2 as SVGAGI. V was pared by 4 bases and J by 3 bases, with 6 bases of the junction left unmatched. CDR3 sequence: CASSLASGDYEQYF. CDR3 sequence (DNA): TGTGCCAGCAGTTTGGCTAGCGGCGACTACGAGCAGTACTTC.

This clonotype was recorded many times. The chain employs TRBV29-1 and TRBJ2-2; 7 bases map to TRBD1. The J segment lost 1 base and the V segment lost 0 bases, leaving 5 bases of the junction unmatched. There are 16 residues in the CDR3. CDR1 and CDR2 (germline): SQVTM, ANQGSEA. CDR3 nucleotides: TGCAGCGTTGAAGATAGGAGACAGGGGAACACCGGGGAGCTGTTTTTT. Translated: CSVEDRRQGNTGELFF.

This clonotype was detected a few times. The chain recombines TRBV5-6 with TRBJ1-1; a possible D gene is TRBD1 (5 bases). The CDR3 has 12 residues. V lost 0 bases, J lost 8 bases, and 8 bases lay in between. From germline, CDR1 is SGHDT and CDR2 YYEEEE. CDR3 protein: CASSLGPGEAFF. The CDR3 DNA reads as TGTGCCAGCAGCTTGGGTCCAGGGGAAGCTTTCTTT.

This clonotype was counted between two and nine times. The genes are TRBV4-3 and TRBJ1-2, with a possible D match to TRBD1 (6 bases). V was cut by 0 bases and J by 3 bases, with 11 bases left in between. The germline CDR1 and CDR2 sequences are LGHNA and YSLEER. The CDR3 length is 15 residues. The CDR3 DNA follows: TGCGCCAGCAGCCAAGATCCTCACAGGGACTATGGCTACACCTTC. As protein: CASSQDPHRDYGYTF.

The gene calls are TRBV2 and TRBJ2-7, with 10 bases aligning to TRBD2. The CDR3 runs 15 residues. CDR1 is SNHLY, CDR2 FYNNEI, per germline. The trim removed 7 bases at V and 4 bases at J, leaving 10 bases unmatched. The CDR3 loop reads CASKESTSGAYEQYF. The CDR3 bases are TGTGCCAGCAAGGAATCAACTAGCGGGGCTTACGAGCAGTACTTC.

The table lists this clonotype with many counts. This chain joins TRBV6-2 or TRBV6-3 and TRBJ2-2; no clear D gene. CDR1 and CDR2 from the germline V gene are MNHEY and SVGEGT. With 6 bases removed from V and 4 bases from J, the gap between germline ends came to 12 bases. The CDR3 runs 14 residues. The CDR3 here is CASSPDTSTGELFF. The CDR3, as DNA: TGTGCCAGCAGCCCAGACACCAGCACCGGGGAGCTGTTTTTT.

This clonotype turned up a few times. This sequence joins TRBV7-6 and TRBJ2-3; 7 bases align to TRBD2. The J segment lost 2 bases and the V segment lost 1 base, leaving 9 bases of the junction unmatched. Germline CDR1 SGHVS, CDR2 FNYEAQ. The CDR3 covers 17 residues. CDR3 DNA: TGTGCCAGCAGCTTAGTTGGGTTAGCGGGTCACACAGATACGCAGTATTTT. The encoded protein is CASSLVGLAGHTDTQYF.

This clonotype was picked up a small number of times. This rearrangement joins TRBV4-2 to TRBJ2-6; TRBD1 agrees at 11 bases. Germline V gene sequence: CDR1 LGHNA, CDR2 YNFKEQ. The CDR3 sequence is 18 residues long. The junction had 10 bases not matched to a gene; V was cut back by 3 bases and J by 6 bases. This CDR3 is CASSQAGQGGFAANVLTF. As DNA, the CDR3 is TGTGCCAGCAGCCAGGCGGGACAGGGGGGATTCGCGGCCAACGTCCTGACTTTC.

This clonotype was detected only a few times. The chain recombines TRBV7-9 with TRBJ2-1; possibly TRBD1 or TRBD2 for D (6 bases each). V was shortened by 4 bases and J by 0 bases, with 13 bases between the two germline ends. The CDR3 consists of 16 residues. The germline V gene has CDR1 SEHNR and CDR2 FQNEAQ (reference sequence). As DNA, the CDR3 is TGTGCCAGCAGCTCAAGAGGGGGGCCCTCCTACAATGAGCAGTTCTTC. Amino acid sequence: CASSSRGGPSYNEQFF.

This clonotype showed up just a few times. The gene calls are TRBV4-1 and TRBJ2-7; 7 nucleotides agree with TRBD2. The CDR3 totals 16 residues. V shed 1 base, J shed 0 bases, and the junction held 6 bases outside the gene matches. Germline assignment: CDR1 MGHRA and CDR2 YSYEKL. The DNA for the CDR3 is TGCGCCAGCAGCCAAGGGGGAGGGCTTAGCTCCTACGAGCAGTACTTC. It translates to CASSQGGGLSSYEQYF.

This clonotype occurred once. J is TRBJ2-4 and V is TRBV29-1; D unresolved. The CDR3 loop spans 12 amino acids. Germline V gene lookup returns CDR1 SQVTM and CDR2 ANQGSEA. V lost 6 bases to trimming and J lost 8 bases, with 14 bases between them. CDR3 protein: CSVRSPSDIQYF. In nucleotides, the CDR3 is TGCAGCGTCAGGTCCCCGTCGGACATTCAGTACTTC.

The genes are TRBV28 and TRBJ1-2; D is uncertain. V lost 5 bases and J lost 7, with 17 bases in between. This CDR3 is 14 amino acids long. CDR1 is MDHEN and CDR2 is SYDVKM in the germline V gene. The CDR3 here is CASSTTSGSFGYTF. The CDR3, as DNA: TGTGCCAGCAGTACTACTTCGGGATCATTTGGCTACACCTTC.

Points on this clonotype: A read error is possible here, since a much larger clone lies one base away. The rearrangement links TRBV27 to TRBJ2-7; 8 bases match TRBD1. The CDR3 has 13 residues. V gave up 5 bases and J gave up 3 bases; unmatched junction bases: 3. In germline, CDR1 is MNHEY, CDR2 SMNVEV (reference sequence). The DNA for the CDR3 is TGTGCCAGCAGTCCGGGACAGGTCTACGAGCAGTACTTC. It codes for CASSPGQVYEQYF.

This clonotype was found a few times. The CDR3 loop is CSAPVPAGGFETQYF. The CDR3 region has the DNA TGCAGTGCCCCCGTCCCAGCGGGGGGGTTCGAGACCCAGTACTTC. The gene calls are TRBV20-1 and TRBJ2-5, with TRBD2 identical over 10 bases. This CDR3 region has 15 residues. The V segment lost 6 bases and the J segment 5 bases; nucleotides outside the gene matches: 12. In germline, CDR1 is DFQATT, CDR2 SNEGSKA (reference sequence).

CDR3 loop: CASSQVIAGGPYEQYF. DNA of the CDR3: TGCGCCAGCAGCCAAGTGATTGCGGGAGGGCCCTACGAGCAGTACTTC. This chain links TRBV4-3 with TRBJ2-7, with 9 positions matching TRBD2. The ends lost 1 base at V and 2 bases at J; junction bases unmatched: 6. CDR3 length equals 16 residues. Per germline, CDR1 LGHNA and CDR2 YSLEER.

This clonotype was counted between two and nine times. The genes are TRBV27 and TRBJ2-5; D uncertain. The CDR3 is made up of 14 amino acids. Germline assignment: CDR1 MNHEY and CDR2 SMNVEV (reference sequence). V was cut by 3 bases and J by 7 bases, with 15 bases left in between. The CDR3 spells CASSFGVPPTTQYF. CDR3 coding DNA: TGTGCCAGCAGTTTTGGGGTACCTCCTACGACCCAGTACTTC.

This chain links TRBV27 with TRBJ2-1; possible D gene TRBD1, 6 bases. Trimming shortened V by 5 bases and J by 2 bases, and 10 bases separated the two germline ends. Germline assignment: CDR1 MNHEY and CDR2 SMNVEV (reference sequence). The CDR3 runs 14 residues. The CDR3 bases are TGTGCCAGCAGTACGGGACATACCTACAATGAGCAGTTCTTC. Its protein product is CASSTGHTYNEQFF.

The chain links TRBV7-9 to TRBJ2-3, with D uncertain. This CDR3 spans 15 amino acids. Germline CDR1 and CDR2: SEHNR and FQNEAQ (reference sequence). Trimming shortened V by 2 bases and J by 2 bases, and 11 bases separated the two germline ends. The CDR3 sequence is CASSLQWALTDTQYF. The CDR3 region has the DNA TGTGCCAGCAGCTTACAGTGGGCCCTCACAGATACGCAGTATTTT.

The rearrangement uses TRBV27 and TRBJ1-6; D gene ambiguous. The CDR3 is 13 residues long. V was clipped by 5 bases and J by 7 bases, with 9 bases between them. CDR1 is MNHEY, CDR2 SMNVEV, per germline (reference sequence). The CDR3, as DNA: TGTGCCAGCAGTATCCAGTCCAATTCACCCCTCCACTTT. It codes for CASSIQSNSPLHF.

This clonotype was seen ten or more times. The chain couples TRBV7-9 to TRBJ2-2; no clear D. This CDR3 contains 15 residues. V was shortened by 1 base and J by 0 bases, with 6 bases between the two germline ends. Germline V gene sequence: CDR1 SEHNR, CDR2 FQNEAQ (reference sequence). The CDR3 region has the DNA TGTGCCAGCAGCTTAGACTTTGCGAACACCGGGGAGCTGTTTTTT. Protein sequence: CASSLDFANTGELFF.

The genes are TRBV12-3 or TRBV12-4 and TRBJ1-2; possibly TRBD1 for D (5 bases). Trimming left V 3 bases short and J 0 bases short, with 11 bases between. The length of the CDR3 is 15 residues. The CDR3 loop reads CASSFTGTTNYGYTF. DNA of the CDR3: TGTGCCAGCAGTTTTACGGGGACTACTAACTATGGCTACACCTTC.

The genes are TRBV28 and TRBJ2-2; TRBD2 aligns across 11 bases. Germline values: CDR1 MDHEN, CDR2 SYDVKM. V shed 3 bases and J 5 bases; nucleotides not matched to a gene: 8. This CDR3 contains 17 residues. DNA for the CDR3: TGTGCCAGCAGTTTGTGGCTAGCGGGAGGCATTACCGGGGAGCTGTTTTTT. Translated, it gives CASSLWLAGGITGELFF.

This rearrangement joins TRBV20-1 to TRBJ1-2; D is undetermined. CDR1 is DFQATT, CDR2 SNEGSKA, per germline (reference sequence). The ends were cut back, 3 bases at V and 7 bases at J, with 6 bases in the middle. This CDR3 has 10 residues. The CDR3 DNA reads TGCAGTGCTAGCGGGTTTGGCTACACCTTC. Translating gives CSASGFGYTF.

The CDR3 loop reads CASSLDLRANYGYTF. The CDR3 DNA reads TGTGCCAGCAGTCTCGACCTCCGGGCCAACTATGGCTACACCTTC. The J gene is TRBJ1-2, the V gene TRBV6-2 or TRBV6-3; the D is unclear. V lost 5 bases to trimming and J lost 2 bases, with 15 bases between them. CDR1 and CDR2 from the germline V gene are MNHEY and SVGEGT. This CDR3 has 15 amino acids.

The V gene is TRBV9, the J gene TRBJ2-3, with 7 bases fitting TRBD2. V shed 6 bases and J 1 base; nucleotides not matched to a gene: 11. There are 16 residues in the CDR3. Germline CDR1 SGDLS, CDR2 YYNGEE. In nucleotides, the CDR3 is TGTGCCAGCACCGGAGGTAGCGGGCACCGCACAGATACGCAGTATTTT. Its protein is CASTGGSGHRTDTQYF. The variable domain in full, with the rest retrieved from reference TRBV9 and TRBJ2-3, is DSGVTQTPKHLITATGQRVTLRCSPRSGDLSVYWYQQSLDQGLQFLIQYYNGEERAKGNILERFSAQQFPDLHSELNLSSLELGDSALYFCASTGGSGHRTDTQYFGPGTRLTVL.

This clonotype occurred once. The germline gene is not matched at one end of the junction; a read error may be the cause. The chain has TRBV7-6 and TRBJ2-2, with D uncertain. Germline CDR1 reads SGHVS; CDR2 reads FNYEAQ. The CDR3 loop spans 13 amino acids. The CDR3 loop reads CSSSLAGYGELFF. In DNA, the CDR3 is TGTTCCAGCAGCTTAGCCGGATACGGGGAGCTGTTTTTT. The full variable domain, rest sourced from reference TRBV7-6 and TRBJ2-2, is GAGVSQSPRYKVTKRGQDVALRCDPISGHVSLYWYRQALGQGPEFLTYFNYEAQQDKSGLPNDRFSAERPEGSISTLTIQRTEQRDSAMYRCSSSLAGYGELFFGEGSRLTVL.

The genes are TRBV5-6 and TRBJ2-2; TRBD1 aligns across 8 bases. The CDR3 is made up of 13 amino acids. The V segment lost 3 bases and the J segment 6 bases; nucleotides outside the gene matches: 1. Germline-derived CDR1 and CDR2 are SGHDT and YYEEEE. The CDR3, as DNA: TGTGCCAGCAGCTGGACAGGGCCCGGGGAGCTGTTTTTT. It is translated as CASSWTGPGELFF.